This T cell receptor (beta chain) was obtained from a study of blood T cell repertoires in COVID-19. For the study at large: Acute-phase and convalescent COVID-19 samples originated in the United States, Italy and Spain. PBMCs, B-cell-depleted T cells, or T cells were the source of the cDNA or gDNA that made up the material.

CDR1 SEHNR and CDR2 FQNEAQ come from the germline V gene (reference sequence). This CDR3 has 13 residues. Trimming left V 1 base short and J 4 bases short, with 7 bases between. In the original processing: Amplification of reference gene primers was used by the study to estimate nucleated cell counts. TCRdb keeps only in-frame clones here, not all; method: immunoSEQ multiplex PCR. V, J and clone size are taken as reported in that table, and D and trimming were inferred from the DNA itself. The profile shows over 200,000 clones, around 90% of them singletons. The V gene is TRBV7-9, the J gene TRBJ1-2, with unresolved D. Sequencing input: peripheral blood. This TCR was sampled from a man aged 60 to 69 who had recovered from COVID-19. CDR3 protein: CASSLGSVYGYTF. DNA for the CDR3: TGTGCCAGCAGCTTAGGCAGCGTCTATGGCTACACCTTC.